Each of the 18 T cell receptor beta chains below was sequenced from the same sample in a study of T cell repertoires in cytomegalovirus infection. In TCRdb, the reads were re-called with MiXCR into one record per CDR3 protein. The table has about 110,000 distinct CDR3 sequences, roughly 40% seen once. Their antigens are not known. Sequenced material: CD8+ T cells from cultured PBMCs, taken from culture after CMV antigen stimulation. These receptors all stem from a human donor in good health (CMV status not recorded). Some clones in this sample may be carry-over from other donors' samples.

The chain is built from TRBV7-3 and TRBJ2-3, with D possibly being TRBD2 (5 bases). In germline, CDR1 is SGHTA, CDR2 FQGTGA. The germline V and J ends were trimmed by 2 bases and 3 bases, with 12 bases remaining between them. The length of the CDR3 is 15 residues. The CDR3 DNA follows: TGTGCCAGCAGCTTACCTGAGGGCGGGACAGATACGCAGTATTTT. Translated, it gives CASSLPEGGTDTQYF.

The V gene is TRBV7-2, the J gene TRBJ2-7; 11 bases are a match to TRBD2. The CDR3 contains 15 residues. Germline CDR1 and CDR2: SGHTA and FQGNSA. V was clipped by 4 bases and J by 4 bases; unmatched bases: 6. The CDR3 reads CASSSYSGGAYEQYF. The CDR3 DNA sequence: TGTGCCAGCAGCTCCTATAGCGGGGGGGCTTACGAGCAGTACTTC.

This clonotype appeared many times. The V gene is TRBV7-6, the J gene TRBJ2-5; 13 bases match TRBD2. Germline-derived CDR1 and CDR2 are SGHVS and FNYEAQ. V lost 1 base to trimming and J lost 7 bases; unmatched junction nucleotides: 3. This CDR3 comprises 15 residues. The CDR3 DNA is TGTGCCAGCAGCTTAGAACTAGCGGGGGGGCGGACCCAGTACTTC. Translating it yields CASSLELAGGRTQYF.

The genes are TRBV7-4 and TRBJ2-3; 13 nucleotides align to TRBD2. CDR1 is SGHVT, CDR2 SQSDAQ, per germline. This CDR3 has 16 residues. V gave up 8 bases and J gave up 2 bases; unmatched junction bases: 7. This chain's CDR3 is CASGSGLAGFTDTQYF. The CDR3 region has the DNA TGTGCCAGCGGCTCGGGACTAGCGGGGTTCACAGATACGCAGTATTTT.

V and J are TRBV20-1 and TRBJ1-1; D not certain. Germline assignment: CDR1 DFQATT and CDR2 SNEGSKA (reference sequence). V was shortened by 0 bases and J by 3 bases, with 5 bases between the two germline ends. The CDR3 spans 12 residues. The CDR3 here is CSARDRYTEAFF. CDR3 DNA: TGCAGTGCTAGAGACAGGTACACTGAAGCTTTCTTT.

The chain combines TRBV30 with TRBJ1-2; tentative D call: TRBD1 (5 bases). Germline values: CDR1 GTSNPN, CDR2 SVGIG (reference sequence). The ends were cut back, 0 bases at V and 6 bases at J, with 17 bases in the middle. The CDR3 sequence is 15 residues long. The CDR3, as DNA: TGTGCCTGGAGTGTATATCCAGGGAGTAGAGATGGCTACACCTTC. Its protein is CAWSVYPGSRDGYTF.

This clonotype was observed a handful of times. CDR3 DNA sequence: TGTGCCAGCAGCTTGCAGGGGACGGTGAACACTGAAGCTTTCTTT. This sequence encodes CASSLQGTVNTEAFF. The chain joins TRBV5-4 to TRBJ1-1; D is perhaps TRBD1 (6 bases). The CDR3 runs 15 residues. Deletions cut 1 base from V and 0 bases from J, with 10 bases between. CDR1 and CDR2 (germline): SGHNT, YYREEE (reference sequence).

This sequence joins TRBV7-6 and TRBJ1-1, with D unclear. V lost 0 bases and J lost 6, with 2 bases in between. This CDR3 comprises 11 residues. Germline V gene sequence: CDR1 SGHVS, CDR2 FNYEAQ. CDR3 sequence reads: CASSLAPEAFF. CDR3 DNA sequence: TGTGCCAGCAGCTTAGCTCCTGAAGCTTTCTTT.

The gene calls are TRBV12-3 or TRBV12-4 and TRBJ2-7; D gene ambiguous. The CDR3 sequence is 15 residues long. V lost 1 base and J 0 bases, leaving 10 bases between the germline ends. The CDR3 DNA reads as TGTGCCAGCAGTTTAGACAGTCAGAGCTCCTACGAGCAGTACTTC. It yields the protein CASSLDSQSSYEQYF.

This clonotype turned up a few times. The rearrangement joins TRBV19 to TRBJ1-1; 7 nucleotides match TRBD1. The CDR3 is 14 amino acids. Unmatched junction bases numbered 4, after V lost 3 bases and J lost 3 bases. Germline V lookup: CDR1 LNHDA, CDR2 SQIVND (reference sequence). CDR3 DNA: TGTGCCAGTAGTATCGGGACAGCTTACACTGAAGCTTTCTTT. Amino acids: CASSIGTAYTEAFF.

V and J are TRBV12-3 or TRBV12-4 and TRBJ2-6; TRBD1 aligns across 7 bases. CDR3 length: 18 amino acids. V was clipped by 4 bases and J by 0 bases; unmatched bases: 9. The CDR3 spells CASSSTDRPSSGANVLTF. In DNA form, the CDR3 reads TGTGCCAGCAGTTCCACGGACAGGCCCTCCTCTGGGGCCAACGTCCTGACTTTC.

This chain links TRBV2 with TRBJ1-2; possible D gene TRBD1, 5 bases. Per the germline V gene, CDR1 is SNHLY and CDR2 is FYNNEI. Trimming shortened V by 2 bases and J by 8 bases, and 18 bases separated the two germline ends. This CDR3 region has 15 residues. CDR3 sequence: CASSEWASGRGGYTF. The CDR3 nucleotides read TGTGCCAGCAGTGAATGGGCCAGCGGCCGGGGGGGCTACACCTTC. Complete variable domain (other parts from reference TRBV2 and TRBJ1-2): EPEVTQTPSHQVTQMGQEVILRCVPISNHLYFYWYRQILGQKVEFLVSFYNNEISEKSEIFDDQFSVERPDGSNFTLKIRSTKLEDSAMYFCASSEWASGRGGYTFGSGTRLTVV.

J is TRBJ1-2 and V is TRBV12-3 or TRBV12-4, with D perhaps matching TRBD1 (5 bases). Trimming removed 3 bases from V and 4 bases from J, with 9 bases in between. The CDR3 spans 13 residues. CDR3 bases: TGTGCCAGCAGTTTGCAGGGTTCCTATGGCTACACCTTC. Translation gives CASSLQGSYGYTF.

This clonotype was seen a handful of times. V is TRBV25-1 and J is TRBJ2-7, with TRBD1 matching over 9 bases. This CDR3 contains 15 residues. J lost 4 bases, V lost 3 bases, and 7 bases had no gene match. Germline CDR1 reads MGHDK; CDR2 reads SYGVNS. For the CDR3, the DNA is TGTGCCAGCAGTGACCCCGGGACAGGGAGGTACGAGCAGTACTTC. Translating it yields CASSDPGTGRYEQYF.

This clonotype turned up a few times. The chain joins TRBV7-7 to TRBJ2-2, with a weak D call TRBD1 (6 bases). The CDR3 has 14 amino acids. Looked up from germline, CDR1 is SSHAT and CDR2 is FNYEAQ (reference sequence). V was clipped by 5 bases and J by 1 base, with 8 bases between them. The CDR3 DNA reads as TGTGCCAGCAGCGAGGACAGGAACACCGGGGAGCTGTTTTTT. It is translated as CASSEDRNTGELFF.

This clonotype was counted ten times or more. CDR3 sequence (DNA): TGCGCCAGCAGCCAAGCCACCTTGGGGACTGGGAACACTGAAGCTTTCTTT. Protein sequence: CASSQATLGTGNTEAFF. The V call is TRBV4-1, the J call TRBJ1-1, with a weak D call TRBD1 (5 bases). The CDR3 contains 17 residues. V was cut by 1 base and J by 1 base, with 16 bases left in between. The germline V gene encodes CDR1 MGHRA and CDR2 YSYEKL.

The V gene is TRBV5-1, the J gene TRBJ2-1; weak D call: TRBD2 (6 bases). V lost 0 bases and J 8 bases, leaving 15 bases between the germline ends. Germline CDR1 SGHRS, CDR2 YFSETQ. The CDR3 is 15 amino acids. The CDR3 reads CASSLVGGVGYEQFF. Here the CDR3 DNA reads TGCGCCAGCAGCTTGGTCGGCGGGGTCGGCTATGAGCAGTTCTTC. The complete variable domain, with remaining parts taken from reference TRBV5-1 and TRBJ2-1, reads KAGVTQTPRYLIKTRGQQVTLSCSPISGHRSVSWYQQTPGQGLQFLFEYFSETQRNKGNFPGRFSGRQFSNSRSEMNVSTLELGDSALYLCASSLVGGVGYEQFFGPGTRLTVL.

CDR3 DNA: TGTGCCAGCAGTTTCGGTAGCGGAACTAGTTCGCAGTATTTT. Amino acid sequence: CASSFGSGTSSQYF. This chain links TRBV12-3 or TRBV12-4 with TRBJ2-3, with D possibly being TRBD2 (6 bases). This CDR3 contains 14 residues. Trimming stripped 3 bases from V and 10 bases from J, with 17 bases between.